The clone carrying this T cell receptor beta chain was counted at least ten times. Its cognate antigen is unknown. Primed by a sample-barcoded 5' primer and a J-beta primer mix, a second PCR proceeded for about 6 to 11 cycles. TCRdb analysed the 5' RACE reads with MiXCR anew, one entry per CDR3 protein. The sample carries fewer than 1 million distinct CDR3 sequences, under 55% recorded once. Donors were systemically healthy Caucasian individuals from Russia aged roughly 6 to 100 years. These data belong to a study of blood T cells in healthy people across ages. In the study overall: Every two T cells gave about one barcoded beta molecule via template switching. General study points: Estimated diversity, derived from one million T cells, was regarded as an underestimate. When set beside aged donors, long-lived donors presented more naive CD4+ cells and higher diversity.

Trimming stripped 5 bases from V and 2 bases from J, with 11 bases between. The CDR3 totals 14 residues. In germline, CDR1 is MDHEN, CDR2 SYDVKM. This receptor was taken from a man in his sixties in good health. This chain links TRBV28 with TRBJ2-3; D not certain. Sequenced material: blood. The CDR3 region has the DNA TGTGCCAGCAGTCAGACCCTATTCACAGATACGCAGTATTTT. Translation: CASSQTLFTDTQYF.